This T cell receptor beta chain was sequenced in a study of CD8 T cells in ankylosing spondylitis. General study findings and limits: Previous work reported some of these motif variants in the synovial fluid and blood of reactive arthritis. Blood from ankylosing spondylitis patients appeared to carry a characteristic roughly eight-variant TCR beta motif.

Trimming took off 4 bases at V and 6 bases at J, with 18 bases between the two ends. Germline lookup yields CDR1 MNHEY and CDR2 SVGAGI. The CDR3 is 16 residues long. This clonotype came up many times. Antigen specificity is unknown. With molecular barcodes, quantitative 5'-RACE was used to make the TCR beta libraries. MiXCR, applied by TCRdb to the 5' RACE reads, yields one record per CDR3 protein. In the table there are about 220,000 distinct CDR3 sequences, about 10% of which are singletons. The sequenced material came from blood, either unsorted or a sorted T cell fraction (not recorded which). The rearrangement joins TRBV6-5 to TRBJ2-2; D perhaps matches TRBD2 (6 bases). This TCR was recovered from a male donor with ankylosing spondylitis or in good health (not recorded which). CDR3 residues: CASSLSDRGWSGELFF. In DNA form, the CDR3 reads TGTGCCAGCAGTTTGTCGGACCGGGGGTGGTCCGGGGAGCTGTTTTTT.